The 21 T cell receptor beta chains below come from one sample, sequenced in a study of a mutant IDH1 vaccine in newly diagnosed glioma. Time point here: baseline, week 1 (first vaccination visit). Treatment in this sample: pre-vaccination baseline after standard-of-care therapy. The assay was immunoSEQ multiplex PCR, and TCRdb's table has in-frame clones only and misses some. This table has 50,000 or so clones, approximately 90% appearing once. The source material was PBMCs, sampled from a glioma patient treated with radiotherapy, temozolomide or both. Receptors were obtained from a man aged 40-50 years with glioma.

The CDR3 here is CASSSDRGGEKLFF. In nucleotides, the CDR3 is TGTGCCAGCAGCTCCGACAGGGGGGGTGAAAAACTGTTTTTT. This chain links TRBV7-9 with TRBJ1-4; the match to TRBD1 covers 9 bases. The CDR3 is made up of 14 amino acids. Germline trimming cut 4 bases from V and 7 bases from J; bases unmatched to any gene: 4. Germline CDR1 SEHNR, CDR2 FQNEAQ (reference sequence).

This clone was recorded only once. The J gene is TRBJ2-6, the V gene TRBV19; D uncertain. CDR3 size: 13 residues. V gave up 4 bases and J gave up 8 bases, with 9 bases separating them. Germline-derived CDR1 and CDR2 are LNHDA and SQIVND (reference sequence). The CDR3 here is CASSNLNTNVLTF. Written as DNA, the CDR3 is TGTGCCAGTAGTAACCTAAATACCAACGTCCTGACTTTC.

The chain combines TRBV29-1 with TRBJ2-2, with D uncertain. The CDR3 runs to 14 residues. The germline V gene encodes CDR1 SQVTM and CDR2 ANQGSEA. Trimming pared 5 bases from V and 4 bases from J, leaving 14 bases between. The CDR3 reads CSVTSMVPTGELFF. The CDR3 DNA reads TGCAGCGTTACCTCGATGGTGCCCACCGGGGAGCTGTTTTTT.

The J gene is TRBJ2-5, the V gene TRBV14, with D tentatively TRBD1 (5 bases). CDR3 length: 13 amino acids. CDR1 and CDR2 (germline): SGHDN, FVKESK. The V and J ends lost 1 base and 5 bases respectively, with 8 bases between them. The chain's CDR3 is CASSQGQWETQYF. The CDR3 region has the DNA TGTGCCAGCAGCCAAGGACAGTGGGAGACCCAGTACTTC.

As concerns this clone: An end of the junction does not agree with germline; a read error may underlie this. The V call is TRBV7-2, the J call TRBJ1-4, with D hard to call. Germline values: CDR1 SGHTA, CDR2 FQGNSA. CDR3 size: 15 residues. CDR3 bases: TGTGCCAGCAGATTAGGCGGGGTTTTGATGGAAAAACTGTTTTTT. Encoded protein: CASRLGGVLMEKLFF. The whole variable domain, filled in from reference TRBV7-2 and TRBJ1-4, reads GAGVSQSPSNKVTEKGKDVELRCDPISGHTALYWYRQSLGQGLEFLIYFQGNSAPDKSGLPSDRFSAERTGGSVSTLTIQRTQQEDSAVYLCASRLGGVLMEKLFFGSGTQLSVL.

The genes are TRBV11-2 and TRBJ2-5; 10 bases match TRBD2. This CDR3 is built from 15 residues. Germline V CDR1 and CDR2: SGHAT, FQNNGV. The ends lost 5 bases at V and 2 bases at J; junction bases unmatched: 5. The CDR3 nucleotides read TGTGCCAGCAGCCGGGGACTAGCGCTTCAAGAGACCCAGTACTTC. Amino acid sequence: CASSRGLALQETQYF.

The V call is TRBV10-3, the J call TRBJ1-2; D uncertain. Germline V gives CDR1 ENHRY, CDR2 SYGVKD. This CDR3 region has 12 residues. Deletions cut 6 bases from V and 1 base from J, with 6 bases between. CDR3 amino acids: CAISRDNYGYTF. The CDR3 DNA sequence: TGTGCCATCAGCCGGGATAACTATGGCTACACCTTC.

The CDR3 nucleotides read TGTGCCAGCAGCGTAGGGAGAGCGCGAGCCGGGACCCAGTACTTC. Its translation is CASSVGRARAGTQYF. The rearrangement links TRBV9 to TRBJ2-5, with D unclear. Per the germline V gene, CDR1 is SGDLS and CDR2 is YYNGEE. Trimming shortened V by 0 bases and J by 7 bases, and 16 bases separated the two germline ends. This CDR3 contains 15 residues.

The chain recombines TRBV5-1 with TRBJ2-1; TRBD1 might be the D (5 bases). This CDR3 is built from 14 residues. V shed 2 bases and J shed 4 bases, with 10 bases lying between them. From germline, CDR1 is SGHRS and CDR2 YFSETQ. The DNA for the CDR3 is TGCGCCAGCAGCTTCGACAGTCAGTACAATGAGCAGTTCTTC. It codes for CASSFDSQYNEQFF.

The chain has TRBV19 and TRBJ1-4; D uncertain. Deletions cut 2 bases from V and 0 bases from J, with 7 bases between. Germline CDR1 reads LNHDA; CDR2 reads SQIVND (reference sequence). The CDR3 has 15 amino acids. The CDR3 coding sequence is TGTGCCAGTAGTATACGACGTGCAACTAATGAAAAACTGTTTTTT. The encoded protein is CASSIRRATNEKLFF. Combining the CDR3 with reference TRBV19 and TRBJ1-4 gives the whole variable domain DGGITQSPKYLFRKEGQNVTLSCEQNLNHDAMYWYRQDPGQGLRLIYYSQIVNDFQKGDIAEGYSVSREKKESFPLTVTSAQKNPTAFYLCASSIRRATNEKLFFGSGTQLSVL.

This clone was seen a few times. In nucleotides, the CDR3 is TGTGCCAGTAGTACTAGCGGGAGGTCCCACGAGCAGTACTTC. As protein: CASSTSGRSHEQYF. The chain links TRBV19 to TRBJ2-7, with TRBD2 matching 11 bases. The CDR3 has 14 residues. Germline V lookup: CDR1 LNHDA, CDR2 SQIVND (reference sequence). J lost 5 bases, V lost 4 bases, and 4 bases had no gene match.

The chain couples TRBV5-1 to TRBJ2-7; 11 bases agree with TRBD2. This CDR3 is built from 16 residues. Per germline, CDR1 SGHRS and CDR2 YFSETQ. Unmatched junction bases numbered 6, after V lost 0 bases and J lost 4 bases. This chain's CDR3 is CASSLESASGRYEQYF. CDR3 nucleotide sequence: TGCGCCAGCAGCTTGGAATCTGCTAGCGGGAGGTACGAGCAGTACTTC.

The gene calls are TRBV18 and TRBJ2-7; 9 bases line up with TRBD1. CDR3 length: 15 amino acids. With 1 base clipped from V and 5 bases from J, the junction kept 6 bases outside the gene matches. Germline V gene data show CDR1 as KGHSH and CDR2 as LQKENI. The CDR3 DNA sequence: TGTGCCAGCTCACCACGGACAGGGGACTACCACGAGCAGTACTTC. Encoded protein: CASSPRTGDYHEQYF.

This chain uses TRBV7-2 with TRBJ2-5, with D possibly TRBD1 on 6 matching bases. Looked up from germline, CDR1 is SGHTA and CDR2 is FQGNSA. V lost 6 bases to trimming and J lost 0 bases, with 8 bases between them. The CDR3 has 13 residues. CDR3 bases: TGTGCCAGCAGAAAGGGGGACCAAGAGACCCAGTACTTC. It is translated as CASRKGDQETQYF.

The chain recombines TRBV6-5 with TRBJ2-3; 11 bases map to TRBD2. J was trimmed by 2 bases and V by 5 bases; bases with no gene match: 3. Germline CDR1 MNHEY, CDR2 SVGAGI. The CDR3 extends over 15 amino acids. The CDR3 DNA reads TGTGCCAGCAGTCTGACTAGCGGGAACACAGATACGCAGTATTTT. This gives the protein CASSLTSGNTDTQYF.

The chain recombines TRBV18 with TRBJ1-3; 11 bases are a match to TRBD1. Trimming at V came to 5 bases and at J to 1 base, leaving 4 bases not matched to a gene. Germline V lookup: CDR1 KGHSH, CDR2 LQKENI. This CDR3 comprises 16 residues. The CDR3 DNA reads TGTGCCAGCTCAACAGGGACAGGGGGATCTGGAAACACCATATATTTT. It is translated as CASSTGTGGSGNTIYF.

The V and J genes are TRBV7-9 and TRBJ2-5; D is undetermined. Germline loops: CDR1 SEHNR, CDR2 FQNEAQ (reference sequence). The ends were cut back, 1 base at V and 1 base at J, with 16 bases in the middle. The CDR3 loop spans 17 amino acids. The chain's CDR3 is CASSLEGAYRSQETQYF. CDR3 coding DNA: TGTGCCAGCAGCTTAGAGGGTGCGTACAGATCCCAAGAGACCCAGTACTTC.

The chain employs TRBV11-1 and TRBJ2-5, with 7 bases aligning to TRBD1. Losses at the gene ends were 6 bases for V and 9 bases for J; bases not matched to a gene: 13. The CDR3 has 14 amino acids. CDR1 and CDR2 from the germline V gene are SGHAT and FQDESV (reference sequence). For the CDR3, the DNA is TGTGCCAGCAGAGCCCGGGCAGGGCAGGGGGCCCAGTACTTC. Translation: CASRARAGQGAQYF. The variable domain in full, completed from reference TRBV11-1 and TRBJ2-5, reads EAEVAQSPRYKITEKSQAVAFWCDPISGHATLYWYRQILGQGPELLVQFQDESVVDDSQLPKDRFSAERLKGVDSTLKIQPAELGDSAMYLCASRARAGQGAQYFGPGTRLLVL.

The chain recombines TRBV5-1 with TRBJ2-5; D possibly uses TRBD1 or TRBD2 (6 bases each). The ends were cut back, 0 bases at V and 5 bases at J, with 14 bases in the middle. CDR1 is SGHRS, CDR2 YFSETQ, per germline. CDR3 length equals 15 residues. The CDR3 loop reads CASSLGLGGEETQYF. In DNA form, the CDR3 reads TGCGCCAGCAGCTTGGGTCTGGGGGGCGAGGAGACCCAGTACTTC.

The chain uses TRBV5-1 and TRBJ2-7; D ambiguous. Per germline, CDR1 SGHRS and CDR2 YFSETQ. This CDR3 region has 12 residues. Trimming took off 4 bases at V and 2 bases at J, with 7 bases between the two ends. CDR3 protein: CASSISTYEQYF. As DNA, the CDR3 is TGCGCCAGCAGCATATCCACCTACGAGCAGTACTTC. Using reference TRBV5-1 and TRBJ2-7 for the parts outside the CDR3, the full variable domain is KAGVTQTPRYLIKTRGQQVTLSCSPISGHRSVSWYQQTPGQGLQFLFEYFSETQRNKGNFPGRFSGRQFSNSRSEMNVSTLELGDSALYLCASSISTYEQYFGPGTRLTVT.

The chain combines TRBV29-1 with TRBJ2-5, with 8 bases identical to TRBD1. CDR3 length: 13 residues. V lost 7 bases, J lost 2 bases, and 6 bases stayed unmatched. CDR1 is SQVTM and CDR2 is ANQGSEA in the germline V gene. CDR3 in amino acids: CSAGRGLQETQYF. The CDR3 DNA sequence: TGCAGCGCTGGCAGGGGGCTTCAAGAGACCCAGTACTTC. Using reference TRBV29-1 and TRBJ2-5 for the parts outside the CDR3, the full variable domain is SAVISQKPSRDICQRGTSLTIQCQVDSQVTMMFWYRQQPGQSLTLIATANQGSEATYESGFVIDKFPISRPNLTFSTLTVSNMSPEDSSIYLCSAGRGLQETQYFGPGTRLLVL.